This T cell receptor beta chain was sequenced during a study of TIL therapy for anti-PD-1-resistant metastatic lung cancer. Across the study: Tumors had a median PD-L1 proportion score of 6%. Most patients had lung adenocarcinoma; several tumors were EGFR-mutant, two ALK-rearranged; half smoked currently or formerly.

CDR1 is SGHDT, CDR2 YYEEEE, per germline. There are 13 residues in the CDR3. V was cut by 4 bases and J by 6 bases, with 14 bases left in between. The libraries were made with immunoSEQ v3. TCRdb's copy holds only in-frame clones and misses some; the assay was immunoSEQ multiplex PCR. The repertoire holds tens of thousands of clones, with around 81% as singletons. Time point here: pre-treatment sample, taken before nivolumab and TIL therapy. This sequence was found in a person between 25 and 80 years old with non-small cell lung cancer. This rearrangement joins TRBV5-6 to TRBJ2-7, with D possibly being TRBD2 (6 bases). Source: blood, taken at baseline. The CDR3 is CASSPGGEGEQYF. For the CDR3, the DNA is TGTGCCAGCAGCCCCGGCGGGGAAGGCGAGCAGTACTTC.